These 29 T cell receptor beta chains were all obtained from the same sample, sequenced in a study of early T cells in non-severe SARS-CoV-2 infection. TCRdb passed the 5' RACE reads through MiXCR, listing each CDR3 protein once. The sample carries about 94,000 distinct CDR3 sequences, approximately 13% recorded once. Sequenced input: whole blood. These receptors all come from an adult who was a healthcare worker with PCR-confirmed SARS-CoV-2 infection or an uninfected control (not recorded which).

This clonotype was seen only a few times. The genes are TRBV14 and TRBJ1-1; D is undetermined. The CDR3 length is 15 residues. Germline lookup yields CDR1 SGHDN and CDR2 FVKESK. V was pared by 0 bases and J by 0 bases, with 8 bases between. CDR3 in DNA: TGTGCCAGCAGCCAAGAAAACAGTTTGAACACTGAAGCTTTCTTT. Its protein product is CASSQENSLNTEAFF.

This clonotype was picked up a small number of times. The CDR3 DNA is TGTGCCAGCAGCCAAGTTGGGACAGGGTATCGATACACTGAAGCTTTCTTT. Residues: CASSQVGTGYRYTEAFF. V and J are TRBV3-1 and TRBJ1-1, with 9 bases lining up with TRBD1. Germline CDR1 is LGHDT and CDR2 is YNNKEL (reference sequence). V shed 1 base, J shed 3 bases, and the junction held 9 bases outside the gene matches. The CDR3 length is 17 residues. Combining the CDR3 with reference TRBV3-1 and TRBJ1-1 gives the whole variable domain DTAVSQTPKYLVTQMGNDKSIKCEQNLGHDTMYWYKQDSKKFLKIMFSYNNKELIINETVPNRFSPKSPDKAHLNLHINSLELGDSAVYFCASSQVGTGYRYTEAFFGQGTRLTVV.

The chain uses TRBV6-2 or TRBV6-3 and TRBJ2-7, with TRBD1 as a possible D gene (5 bases). CDR1 and CDR2 (germline): MNHEY, SVGEGT. There are 13 residues in the CDR3. Trimming pared 6 bases from V and 3 bases from J, leaving 12 bases between. The CDR3 bases are TGTGCCAGCAGCAAGGGGCAGGTCTACGAGCAGTACTTC. The encoded protein is CASSKGQVYEQYF.

This clonotype was seen many times. This sequence joins TRBV25-1 and TRBJ1-2, with D perhaps TRBD1 (5 bases). The ends were cut back, 6 bases at V and 2 bases at J, with 10 bases in the middle. This CDR3 is built from 13 residues. From germline, CDR1 is MGHDK and CDR2 SYGVNS. The CDR3 bases are TGTGCCAGCAGCAGGGAATTGAACTATGGCTACACCTTC. Its translation: CASSRELNYGYTF.

This clonotype has ten or more counts. This sequence joins TRBV5-1 and TRBJ2-3, with a weak D call TRBD1 (6 bases). V was shortened by 0 bases and J by 1 base, with 6 bases between the two germline ends. Per the germline V gene, CDR1 is SGHRS and CDR2 is YFSETQ. This CDR3 is 14 amino acids long. CDR3 protein: CASSLDRGTDTQYF. DNA for the CDR3: TGCGCCAGCAGCTTGGACAGGGGCACAGATACGCAGTATTTT.

This clonotype was seen at least ten times. The V and J genes are TRBV6-2 or TRBV6-3 and TRBJ2-1, with 7 bases matching TRBD1. Unmatched junction bases numbered 2, after V lost 6 bases and J lost 9 bases. The CDR3 is made up of 11 amino acids. Germline assignment: CDR1 MNHEY and CDR2 SVGEGT. The CDR3 nucleotides are TGTGCCAGCAGCTACAGGGGTGAGCAGTTCTTC. The encoded protein is CASSYRGEQFF.

The chain links TRBV27 to TRBJ2-3; 7 nucleotides agree with TRBD2. This CDR3 comprises 14 residues. From germline, CDR1 is MNHEY and CDR2 SMNVEV (reference sequence). V was pared by 8 bases and J by 7 bases, with 12 bases of the junction left unmatched. CDR3 loop: CASLSQGGKNTQYF. The CDR3 DNA is TGTGCCAGCCTAAGCCAGGGAGGGAAGAATACGCAGTATTTT.

J is TRBJ2-7 and V is TRBV24-1; perhaps TRBD2 as D (6 bases). V was trimmed by 3 bases and J by 6 bases, leaving 14 bases between them. The germline V gene encodes CDR1 KGHDR and CDR2 SFDVKD. CDR3 size: 14 residues. The CDR3, as DNA: TGTGCCACCAGTGATCCGAGGACTAACGGCGAGCAGTACTTC. It yields the protein CATSDPRTNGEQYF.

This clonotype has a handful of counts. The chain uses TRBV27 and TRBJ1-1; D might be TRBD1 (5 bases). The CDR3 covers 16 residues. Germline CDR1 MNHEY, CDR2 SMNVEV (reference sequence). Trimming removed 0 bases at V and 7 bases at J, with 18 bases between. The chain's CDR3 is CASSLSLVGGTIEAFF. The DNA of the CDR3 is TGTGCCAGCAGTTTATCCCTGGTGGGGGGAACAATTGAAGCTTTCTTT.

This clonotype was seen ten or more times. CDR3 nucleotide sequence: TGTGCCAGCGGTCGGGGAGCTAACACTGAAGCTTTCTTT. This translates into CASGRGANTEAFF. This rearrangement joins TRBV6-5 to TRBJ1-1; D not resolved. V was clipped by 8 bases and J by 2 bases, with 12 bases between them. Germline CDR1 and CDR2: MNHEY and SVGAGI. The length of the CDR3 is 13 residues.

V is TRBV3-1 and J is TRBJ1-2; 7 nucleotides match TRBD1. Germline assignment: CDR1 LGHDT and CDR2 YNNKEL (reference sequence). V was clipped by 6 bases and J by 4 bases; unmatched bases: 5. The CDR3 is 13 residues long. The CDR3 coding sequence is TGTGCCAGCAGTGTCGACAGGGCCTATGGCTACACCTTC. Encoded protein: CASSVDRAYGYTF. Together with reference TRBV3-1 and TRBJ1-2, the CDR3 gives the full variable domain: DTAVSQTPKYLVTQMGNDKSIKCEQNLGHDTMYWYKQDSKKFLKIMFSYNNKELIINETVPNRFSPKSPDKAHLNLHINSLELGDSAVYFCASSVDRAYGYTFGSGTRLTVV.

The rearrangement links TRBV18 to TRBJ1-1; D gene uncertain. V was pared by 0 bases and J by 1 base, with 6 bases between. There are 14 residues in the CDR3. The germline gives CDR1 KGHSH, CDR2 LQKENI. The CDR3, as DNA: TGTGCCAGCTCACCACCGAAGGGGAACACTGAAGCTTTCTTT. The encoded protein is CASSPPKGNTEAFF.

This clonotype was counted many times. The rearrangement joins TRBV4-1 to TRBJ1-5, with 9 bases fitting TRBD1. CDR3 length equals 19 residues. Per germline, CDR1 MGHRA and CDR2 YSYEKL. V lost 1 base to trimming and J lost 2 bases; unmatched junction nucleotides: 12. CDR3 DNA: TGCGCCAGCAGCCAAGGCTACTATGGGACAGGGATCGGCAATCAGCCCCAGCATTTT. It yields the protein CASSQGYYGTGIGNQPQHF.

Ten or more counts support this clonotype. The rearrangement uses TRBV7-6 and TRBJ2-5; D might be TRBD1 (6 bases). This CDR3 region has 13 residues. The germline CDR1 and CDR2 sequences are SGHVS and FNYEAQ. V was shortened by 6 bases and J by 5 bases, with 13 bases between the two germline ends. The CDR3 here is CASSPQGFETQYF. In DNA, the CDR3 is TGTGCCAGCAGTCCACAGGGTTTCGAGACCCAGTACTTC.

This clonotype showed up many times. The V gene is TRBV7-8, the J gene TRBJ1-4; 10 bases are a match to TRBD1. This CDR3 is built from 15 residues. Germline V gene data show CDR1 as SGHVS and CDR2 as FQNEAQ. V shed 6 bases, J shed 0 bases, and the junction held 1 base outside the gene matches. CDR3 in DNA: TGTGCCAGCAGGGGACAGGGGTCAACTAATGAAAAACTGTTTTTT. Its translation is CASRGQGSTNEKLFF.

There are many counts of this clonotype. The gene calls are TRBV4-1 and TRBJ1-1, with TRBD1 as a possible D gene (6 bases). The V gene's germline CDR1 is MGHRA and CDR2 YSYEKL. The CDR3 is 15 amino acids. The germline V and J ends were trimmed by 4 bases and 8 bases, with 20 bases remaining between them. As DNA, the CDR3 is TGCGCCAGCAGCCGTAGAAGAGGGGGGGGGCCCGAAGCTTTCTTT. This translates into CASSRRRGGGPEAFF.

This clonotype was counted between two and nine times. The chain combines TRBV2 with TRBJ1-1; no clear D gene. The ends were cut back, 4 bases at V and 0 bases at J, with 12 bases in the middle. This CDR3 comprises 15 residues. The V gene's germline CDR1 is SNHLY and CDR2 FYNNEI. The CDR3 loop reads CASSVPVPMNTEAFF. The CDR3 coding sequence is TGTGCCAGCAGTGTTCCGGTCCCCATGAACACTGAAGCTTTCTTT. Supplemented by reference TRBV2 and TRBJ1-1, the full variable domain reads EPEVTQTPSHQVTQMGQEVILRCVPISNHLYFYWYRQILGQKVEFLVSFYNNEISEKSEIFDDQFSVERPDGSNFTLKIRSTKLEDSAMYFCASSVPVPMNTEAFFGQGTRLTVV.

The V gene is TRBV7-4, the J gene TRBJ1-5, with D possibly TRBD1 on 6 matching bases. Trimming cost V 3 bases and J 2 bases, with 23 bases left between them. The CDR3 runs to 19 residues. CDR1 SGHVT and CDR2 SQSDAQ come from the germline V gene. The CDR3 region has the DNA TGTGCCAGCAGCTTGCCCACAGGGACAATACAGAATGGCAATCAGCCCCAGCATTTT. It is translated as CASSLPTGTIQNGNQPQHF. The whole variable domain, remainder taken from reference TRBV7-4 and TRBJ1-5, is GAGVSQSPRYKVAKRGRDVALRCDSISGHVTLYWYRQTLGQGSEVLTYSQSDAQRDKSGRPSGRFSAERPERSVSTLKIQRTEQGDSAVYLCASSLPTGTIQNGNQPQHFGDGTRLSIL.

In this sample, this clonotype turned up a few times. The V call is TRBV3-1, the J call TRBJ1-1; maybe TRBD1 (5 bases). The CDR3 has 14 amino acids. From germline, CDR1 is LGHDT and CDR2 YNNKEL (reference sequence). Trimming took off 4 bases at V and 3 bases at J, with 12 bases between the two ends. This CDR3 is CASSPGGEYTEAFF. CDR3 DNA sequence: TGTGCCAGCAGCCCCGGGGGGGAATACACTGAAGCTTTCTTT.

This clonotype was observed a handful of times. This CDR3 reads CASSPKTDTQYF. In DNA, the CDR3 is TGTGCCAGCTCACCAAAAACAGATACGCAGTATTTT. This chain joins TRBV18 and TRBJ2-3; D is unclear. Germline CDR1 reads KGHSH; CDR2 reads LQKENI. This CDR3 spans 12 amino acids. V lost 2 bases to trimming and J lost 3 bases, with 3 bases between them.

The rearrangement joins TRBV12-3 or TRBV12-4 to TRBJ2-1, with a tentative D call TRBD2 (5 bases). The CDR3 runs to 12 residues. Trimming pared 6 bases from V and 10 bases from J, leaving 13 bases between. The CDR3 coding sequence is TGTGCCAGCAGGTCTCCGGGATCAGAGCAGTTCTTC. Translation: CASRSPGSEQFF.

This clonotype has only a few counts. This chain links TRBV29-1 with TRBJ1-2; maybe TRBD1 (6 bases). In germline, CDR1 is SQVTM, CDR2 ANQGSEA. The CDR3 runs 14 residues. V was clipped by 7 bases and J by 5 bases, with 20 bases between them. The CDR3 DNA reads as TGCAGCGCCCCACGGACAGTAGGGGCTTATGGCTACACCTTC. Its protein is CSAPRTVGAYGYTF.

This clonotype showed up many times. The V and J genes are TRBV14 and TRBJ1-4; no clear D gene. This CDR3 region has 13 residues. Between the trimmed V and J ends, which lost 4 bases and 7 bases, there was a span of 10 bases. Germline assignment: CDR1 SGHDN and CDR2 FVKESK. The CDR3, as DNA: TGTGCCAGCAGCCGCTCGTCCACTGAAAAACTGTTTTTT. Translated: CASSRSSTEKLFF.

This clonotype was observed many times. V gene TRBV28 combines with J gene TRBJ1-2, with D possibly TRBD1 on 6 matching bases. This CDR3 comprises 17 residues. The V gene's germline CDR1 is MDHEN and CDR2 SYDVKM. The germline V and J ends were trimmed by 3 bases and 4 bases, with 21 bases remaining between them. CDR3 DNA: TGTGCCAGCAGTTTTCTAGGGGGGAAACTTGAATCCTATGGCTACACCTTC. It yields the protein CASSFLGGKLESYGYTF.

Ten or more counts support this clonotype. The gene calls are TRBV5-6 and TRBJ1-2, with 9 bases aligning to TRBD1. The CDR3 spans 13 residues. The V gene end was trimmed by 6 bases and the J gene end by 6 bases; junction bases not matched to a gene: 6. Germline V gene sequence: CDR1 SGHDT, CDR2 YYEEEE. This CDR3 reads CASTTTGGNGYTF. CDR3 sequence (DNA): TGTGCCAGCACGACCACAGGGGGCAATGGCTACACCTTC.

In its sample, this clonotype was seen many times. The J gene is TRBJ2-3, the V gene TRBV6-5; 8 positions agree with TRBD2. Germline lookup yields CDR1 MNHEY and CDR2 SVGAGI. The CDR3 contains 15 residues. V lost 0 bases and J lost 2; bases outside the gene matches: 1. The CDR3 reads CASSYSGGDTDTQYF. CDR3 sequence (DNA): TGTGCCAGCAGTTACTCCGGGGGGGACACAGATACGCAGTATTTT.

The chain uses TRBV11-2 and TRBJ1-1; TRBD1 might be the D (5 bases). V was cut by 5 bases and J by 5 bases, with 21 bases left in between. The length of the CDR3 is 16 residues. CDR1 SGHAT and CDR2 FQNNGV come from the germline V gene. This CDR3 is CASSTSRLGRGTEAFF. The CDR3 DNA reads as TGTGCCAGCAGCACCAGTCGTTTAGGTAGGGGTACTGAAGCTTTCTTT.

This chain uses TRBV7-8 with TRBJ2-1, with TRBD1 matching over 10 bases. V shed 1 base and J 1 base; nucleotides not matched to a gene: 7. CDR1 and CDR2 from the germline V gene are SGHVS and FQNEAQ. There are 18 residues in the CDR3. CDR3 sequence reads: CASSLVYRQGASYNEQFF. CDR3 in DNA: TGTGCCAGCAGCTTAGTCTATAGACAGGGGGCTTCCTACAATGAGCAGTTCTTC.

This clonotype was detected many times. The CDR3, as DNA: TGTGCCAGCAGACGGACAGGGGAAGCTTTCTTT. This codes for CASRRTGEAFF. The chain recombines TRBV12-3 or TRBV12-4 with TRBJ1-1; 8 bases are shared with TRBD1. Losses at the gene ends were 6 bases for V and 8 bases for J; bases not matched to a gene: 2. The CDR3 has 11 residues.